The 25 T cell receptor beta chains reported below all come from one sample, sequenced in a study of blood T cell repertoires in COVID-19. Libraries were prepared by immunoSEQ multiplex PCR; TCRdb keeps only in-frame clonotypes and omits some of them. The table records around 20,000 clones, just under 90% of them present only once. The specimen sequenced was peripheral blood. The receptors shown here come from a human donor in a cohort sampled during active COVID-19.

The rearrangement uses TRBV25-1 and TRBJ2-1; 10 bases map to TRBD1. J lost 9 bases, V lost 5 bases, and 10 bases had no gene match. This CDR3 is 15 amino acids long. Germline V gives CDR1 MGHDK, CDR2 SYGVNS. The CDR3 DNA reads TGTGCCAGCAGTCCTGAGACAGGGGGCGCGGGTGAGCAGTTCTTC. Amino acids: CASSPETGGAGEQFF.

V is TRBV13 and J is TRBJ2-5; 8 bases are shared with TRBD1. Per the germline V gene, CDR1 is PRHDT and CDR2 is FYEKMQ (reference sequence). After removal of 5 bases from V and 3 bases from J, the junction contained 8 bases not matched to a gene. The CDR3 is made up of 15 amino acids. The chain's CDR3 is CASSPPDRAEETQYF. CDR3 sequence (DNA): TGTGCCAGCAGCCCCCCGGACAGGGCCGAAGAGACCCAGTACTTC.

The chain links TRBV19 to TRBJ2-1; TRBD2 matches at 14 bases. Germline CDR1 is LNHDA and CDR2 is SQIVND (reference sequence). CDR3 length: 18 amino acids. V lost 1 base to trimming and J lost 0 bases; unmatched junction nucleotides: 2. CDR3 nucleotide sequence: TGTGCCAGTAGTATAGGACTAGCGGGAGGGAGCTCCTACAATGAGCAGTTCTTC. This gives the protein CASSIGLAGGSSYNEQFF.

This clone came up once. The chain recombines TRBV5-4 with TRBJ1-6; TRBD1 agrees at 7 bases. The germline V gene has CDR1 SGHNT and CDR2 YYREEE (reference sequence). The CDR3 covers 16 residues. With V trimmed by 3 bases and J by 9 bases, 12 bases remained unmatched. Here the CDR3 reads CASSSTLQGTGSPLHF. The CDR3 coding sequence is TGTGCCAGCAGCTCAACCCTACAGGGGACCGGTTCACCCCTCCACTTT.

This clone was picked up one time. The chain combines TRBV6-5 with TRBJ1-5, with D perhaps TRBD1 (6 bases). The germline V and J ends were trimmed by 7 bases and 6 bases, with 16 bases remaining between them. The CDR3 is made up of 14 amino acids. Germline V gives CDR1 MNHEY, CDR2 SVGAGI. The CDR3 here is CASTEEQGGQPQHF. The CDR3 DNA reads TGTGCCAGCACCGAGGAACAGGGCGGTCAGCCCCAGCATTTT.

The chain has TRBV28 and TRBJ1-2, with 9 bases fitting TRBD1. Germline CDR1 and CDR2: MDHEN and SYDVKM. The length of the CDR3 is 14 residues. V shed 3 bases, J shed 8 bases, and the junction held 7 bases outside the gene matches. CDR3 nucleotide sequence: TGTGCCAGCAGTTTGAACAGGGGGCAGGAAGGCTACACCTTC. Its protein is CASSLNRGQEGYTF.

This clone was counted once. The CDR3 coding sequence is TGTGCCAGCAGCGTAGCTCCGGCGGGAGGTGGACTTGAGCAGTTCTTC. Its translation is CASSVAPAGGGLEQFF. This chain joins TRBV9 and TRBJ2-1, with 8 bases matching TRBD2. The CDR3 contains 16 residues. Germline V gives CDR1 SGDLS, CDR2 YYNGEE. Trimming removed 0 bases from V and 9 bases from J; junction bases left unmatched: 11.

The rearrangement joins TRBV11-3 to TRBJ2-3, with 9 bases fitting TRBD1. The CDR3 contains 15 residues. Per germline, CDR1 SGHNT and CDR2 YENEEA. Losses at the gene ends were 4 bases for V and 7 bases for J; bases not matched to a gene: 9. In nucleotides, the CDR3 is TGTGCCAGCAGCTCACTTCCGGGACAGGGTTATACGCAGTATTTT. Its protein is CASSSLPGQGYTQYF.

The chain carries TRBV30 and TRBJ2-5; D gene unclear. V lost 1 base and J lost 5, with 5 bases in between. Germline V gives CDR1 GTSNPN, CDR2 SVGIG (reference sequence). The CDR3 loop spans 11 amino acids. CDR3 in DNA: TGTGCCTGGAGTGCGAGGGAGACCCAGTACTTC. This codes for CAWSARETQYF.

The chain couples TRBV6-5 to TRBJ1-6, with D unresolved. Germline V gene lookup returns CDR1 MNHEY and CDR2 SVGAGI. V lost 0 bases and J lost 8, with 5 bases in between. The CDR3 spans 13 residues. In nucleotides, the CDR3 is TGTGCCAGCAGTTACTCGAGGGATTCACCCCTCCACTTT. Encoded protein: CASSYSRDSPLHF.

This chain uses TRBV29-1 with TRBJ1-1; tentatively, D is TRBD1 (6 bases). The CDR3 is 12 amino acids. V was shortened by 6 bases and J by 4 bases, with 12 bases between the two germline ends. Looked up from germline, CDR1 is SQVTM and CDR2 is ANQGSEA. The CDR3 spells CSVGQGITEAFF. In nucleotides, the CDR3 is TGCAGCGTAGGGCAGGGGATCACTGAAGCTTTCTTT.

This rearrangement joins TRBV19 to TRBJ2-3, with a tentative D call TRBD1 (6 bases). Trimming left V 0 bases short and J 10 bases short, with 8 bases between. Germline CDR1 LNHDA, CDR2 SQIVND (reference sequence). The CDR3 has 12 amino acids. CDR3 nucleotides: TGTGCCAGTAGTATAGATGACAGGTCGCAGTATTTT. Its protein product is CASSIDDRSQYF.

CDR3 in amino acids: CASSLFYEQGPTYEQYF. The CDR3 DNA is TGCGCCAGCAGCTTGTTCTACGAACAGGGCCCTACCTACGAGCAGTACTTC. The rearrangement joins TRBV5-1 to TRBJ2-7; perhaps TRBD1 as D (6 bases). Germline values: CDR1 SGHRS, CDR2 YFSETQ. This CDR3 contains 17 residues. Trimming left V 1 base short and J 2 bases short, with 19 bases between.

The CDR3 protein is CAARGPFTEAFF. Here the CDR3 DNA reads TGTGCGGCAAGGGGCCCCTTCACTGAAGCTTTCTTT. The rearrangement uses TRBV25-1 and TRBJ1-1, with a weak D call TRBD1 (5 bases). The CDR3 is made up of 12 amino acids. The germline CDR1 and CDR2 sequences are MGHDK and SYGVNS.

The gene calls are TRBV5-4 and TRBJ2-3; the D is unclear. The germline V gene has CDR1 SGHNT and CDR2 YYREEE (reference sequence). Trimming shortened V by 2 bases and J by 4 bases, and 8 bases separated the two germline ends. CDR3 length equals 13 residues. CDR3 region: CASSFGEADTQYF. CDR3 DNA sequence: TGTGCCAGCAGCTTTGGCGAGGCAGATACGCAGTATTTT.

This sequence joins TRBV27 and TRBJ1-4, with D unclear. Germline V gene lookup returns CDR1 MNHEY and CDR2 SMNVEV (reference sequence). V was shortened by 5 bases and J by 4 bases, with 14 bases between the two germline ends. The CDR3 extends over 15 amino acids. The CDR3 sequence: CASSPTGWGNEKLFF. The CDR3 bases are TGTGCCAGCAGTCCGACGGGGTGGGGTAATGAAAAACTGTTTTTT.

This chain connects TRBV3-1 (or the pseudogene TRBV3-2) to TRBJ1-1, with 8 bases aligning to TRBD1. Germline V gene data show CDR1 as LGHDT and CDR2 as YNNKEL (reference sequence). The CDR3 length is 16 residues. Trimming took 1 base from V and 1 from J; bases not matched to a gene: 5. The CDR3 sequence is CASSQGVTGGNTEAFF. Written as DNA, the CDR3 is TGTGCCAGCAGCCAAGGCGTAACAGGGGGGAACACTGAAGCTTTCTTT.

The V call is TRBV2, the J call TRBJ2-1, with D perhaps TRBD2 (6 bases). The CDR3 totals 14 residues. Deletions cut 2 bases from V and 7 bases from J, with 12 bases between. The germline V gene encodes CDR1 SNHLY and CDR2 FYNNEI. The CDR3 spells CASSETLRGNEQFF. CDR3 bases: TGTGCCAGCAGTGAAACGTTGCGGGGAAATGAGCAGTTCTTC.

The genes are TRBV4-3 and TRBJ2-2; the match to TRBD2 covers 9 bases. This CDR3 region has 16 residues. V trimming: 3 bases; J trimming: 1 base; junction bases outside the gene matches: 3. CDR1 and CDR2 from the germline V gene are LGHNA and YSLEER. The CDR3 reads CASSQSAGGNTGELFF. In DNA form, the CDR3 reads TGCGCCAGCAGCCAGTCAGCGGGAGGGAACACCGGGGAGCTGTTTTTT.

This clone was recorded only once. The chain joins TRBV5-6 to TRBJ2-1; 11 bases match TRBD2. Germline V lookup: CDR1 SGHDT, CDR2 YYEEEE. The CDR3 spans 16 residues. The J segment lost 11 bases and the V segment lost 2 bases, leaving 12 bases of the junction unmatched. CDR3 protein: CASSFEGTSGLNQQFF. DNA of the CDR3: TGTGCCAGCAGCTTCGAAGGGACTAGCGGTTTAAACCAGCAGTTCTTC.

The chain uses TRBV5-1 and TRBJ2-3; 10 nucleotides line up with TRBD2. The CDR3 consists of 16 residues. With 4 bases clipped from V and 7 bases from J, the junction kept 12 bases outside the gene matches. CDR1 SGHRS and CDR2 YFSETQ come from the germline V gene. The CDR3 reads CASSASSGSSGYTQYF. The CDR3 DNA reads TGCGCCAGCAGCGCCTCTAGCGGGAGTTCGGGGTATACGCAGTATTTT.

This sequence joins TRBV6-5 and TRBJ2-1; D may be TRBD2 (5 bases). The length of the CDR3 is 13 residues. Germline V gene sequence: CDR1 MNHEY, CDR2 SVGAGI. V dropped 5 bases and J dropped 5 bases, with 10 bases sitting between them. CDR3 coding DNA: TGTGCCAGCAGTACCGGACTGGACAATGAGCAGTTCTTC. Protein sequence: CASSTGLDNEQFF.

The chain employs TRBV28 and TRBJ2-7; D not certain. The V end lost 7 bases, the J end lost 7 bases, and 11 bases lay between the germline ends. Germline CDR1 is MDHEN and CDR2 is SYDVKM. The CDR3 consists of 11 residues. The CDR3 region has the DNA TGTGCCAGCACCTACCACGAGGAGCAGTACTTC. Its translation: CASTYHEEQYF.

V gene TRBV4-1 combines with J gene TRBJ2-2; a weak D match, TRBD2 (6 bases). Looked up from germline, CDR1 is MGHRA and CDR2 is YSYEKL. This CDR3 spans 16 amino acids. V was trimmed by 1 base and J by 7 bases, leaving 16 bases between them. The DNA of the CDR3 is TGCGCCAGCAGCCAAGCCGCCTGGAGGGATGGCGGGGAGCTGTTTTTT. Translation gives CASSQAAWRDGGELFF.

The chain combines TRBV3-1 (or the pseudogene TRBV3-2) with TRBJ1-5, with TRBD1 identical over 7 bases. Trimming cost V 0 bases and J 2 bases; bases outside gene matches: 10. The germline V gene encodes CDR1 LGHDT and CDR2 YNNKEL (reference sequence). This CDR3 contains 18 residues. The CDR3, as DNA: TGTGCCAGCAGCCAAGATCCCACAGGGGATCCCGGCAATCAGCCCCAGCATTTT. This sequence encodes CASSQDPTGDPGNQPQHF.